The clone carrying this T cell receptor beta chain has only one observation. The CDR3 loop spans 16 amino acids. Germline values: CDR1 SGHTA, CDR2 FQGNSA. The V segment lost 4 bases and the J segment 2 bases; nucleotides outside the gene matches: 5. The data were obtained in a study of cytomegalovirus exposure and HLA in healthy donors. PCR used 60 Vbeta primers and 13 Jbeta primers. Libraries were prepared by immunoSEQ multiplex PCR; TCRdb keeps only in-frame clonotypes and omits some of them. The sample lists roughly 150,000 clones; roughly 80% were seen once. The sample comprised PBMCs. The source is a male donor in good health and CMV-seronegative. The genes are TRBV7-2 and TRBJ2-3; the match to TRBD2 covers 11 bases. In DNA, the CDR3 is TGTGCCAGCAGCTCGAGACTAGCGGGGAACACAGATACGCAGTATTTT. Encoded protein: CASSSRLAGNTDTQYF.